These T cell receptor beta chains were read from a single sample in a study of blood T cell repertoires in COVID-19. TCRdb's copy holds only in-frame clones and misses some; the assay was immunoSEQ multiplex PCR. The sample consists of 100,000 to 150,000 clones, roughly 88% of them appearing once. The material sequenced was peripheral blood. These TCRs come from a woman aged 80 or over with acute or convalescent COVID-19. CDR3s include the opening cysteine and the closing phenylalanine or tryptophan. A D gene is named only where the DNA matches it firmly. Expanded clones get a size class; other rows say once, few or many, or leave the size out.

D	size	V	J	DNA	CDR3
TRBD1	-	TRBV6-6	TRBJ2-2	TGTGCCAGCACTACCGGCAGGGGGCGCAACACCGGGGAGCTGTTTTTT	CASTTGRGRNTGELFF
TRBD1	-	TRBV5-1	TRBJ2-3	TGCGCCAGCAGCTTGTCCGGACAGGGGGCCGGAGATACGCAGTATTTT	CASSLSGQGAGDTQYF
TRBD1	-	TRBV6-5	TRBJ1-1	TGTGCCAGCAGTTACGGGGGACAGGGGTTGAACACTGAAGCTTTCTTT	CASSYGGQGLNTEAFF
-	-	TRBV10-3	TRBJ1-1	TGTGCCATCAACGGGGGGAACACTGAAGCTTTCTTT	CAINGGNTEAFF
-	-	TRBV6-5	TRBJ1-4	TGTGCCAGCAGGGACCGACCAGTCCGGGGTGAAAAACTGTTTTTT	CASRDRPVRGEKLFF
TRBD1	-	TRBV18	TRBJ2-7	TGTGCCAGCTCACCTGGGACAGCATACGAGCAGTACTTC	CASSPGTAYEQYF
-	once	TRBV6-2/TRBV6-3	TRBJ1-2	TGTGCCAGCAGTTACGGAGGAGGCTACACCTTC	CASSYGGGYTF
-	-	TRBV4-2	TRBJ2-7	TGTGCCAGCAGCCAAGTCGACTCCCCCTACGAGCAGTACTTC	CASSQVDSPYEQYF
TRBD2	once	TRBV7-3	TRBJ2-3	TGTGCCAGCAGCCGGATAGCGGGGGGGCCGGCAGATACGCAGTATTTT	CASSRIAGGPADTQYF
-	-	TRBV4-2	TRBJ2-7	TGTGCCAGCAGCCAAGCCCCGGGGACTCAGTACTTC	CASSQAPGTQYF
-	-	TRBV29-1	TRBJ2-3	TGCAGCGTTGCCAGTGCGGGGTCAAACACAGATACGCAGTATTTT	CSVASAGSNTDTQYF
-	-	TRBV24-1	TRBJ2-3	TGTGCCACCAGTGACCCCGGACAGACAGATACGCAGTATTTT	CATSDPGQTDTQYF
-	-	TRBV11-2	TRBJ1-6	TGTGCCAGCAGCTTAGTACCTAGCTCCTATAATTCACCCCTCCACTTT	CASSLVPSSYNSPLHF
-	once	TRBV12-3/TRBV12-4	TRBJ1-6	TGTGCCAGCAGTTTACGTAGATCACCCCTCCACTTT	CASSLRRSPLHF
-	-	TRBV2	TRBJ1-1	TGTGCCAGCAGTGTTTCGACAGGCCTGAACACTGAAGCTTTCTTT	CASSVSTGLNTEAFF